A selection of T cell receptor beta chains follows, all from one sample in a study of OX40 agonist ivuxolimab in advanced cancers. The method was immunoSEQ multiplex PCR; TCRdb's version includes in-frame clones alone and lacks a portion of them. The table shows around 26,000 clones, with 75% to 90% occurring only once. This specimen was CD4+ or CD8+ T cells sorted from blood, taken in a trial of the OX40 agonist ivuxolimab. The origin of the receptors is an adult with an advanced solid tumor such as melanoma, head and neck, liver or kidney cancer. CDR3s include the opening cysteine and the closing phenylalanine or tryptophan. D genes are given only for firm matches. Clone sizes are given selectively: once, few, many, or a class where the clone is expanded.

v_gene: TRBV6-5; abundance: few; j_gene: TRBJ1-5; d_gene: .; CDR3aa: CASRNPFGQPQHF; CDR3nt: TGTGCCAGCAGGAACCCCTTCGGACAGCCCCAGCATTTT
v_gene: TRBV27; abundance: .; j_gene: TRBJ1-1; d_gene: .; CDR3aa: CASSHTPRGTNTEAFF; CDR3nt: TGTGCCAGCAGTCATACCCCTAGGGGGACGAACACTGAAGCTTTCTTT
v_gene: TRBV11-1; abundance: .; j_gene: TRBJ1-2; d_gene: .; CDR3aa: CASSFGKGRLNYGYTF; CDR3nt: TGTGCCAGCAGCTTTGGTAAAGGCAGGTTGAACTATGGCTACACCTTC
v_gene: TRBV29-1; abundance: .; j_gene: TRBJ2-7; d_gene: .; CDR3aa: CSVSLDRIYEQYF; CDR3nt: TGCAGCGTGTCCCTTGACAGGATCTACGAGCAGTACTTC
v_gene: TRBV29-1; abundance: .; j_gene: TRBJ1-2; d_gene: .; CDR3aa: CSVRGFYGYTF; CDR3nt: TGCAGCGTTCGAGGGTTCTATGGCTACACCTTC
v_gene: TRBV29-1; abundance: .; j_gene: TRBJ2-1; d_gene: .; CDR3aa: CSVEAAYNEQFF; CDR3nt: TGCAGCGTTGAGGCTGCCTACAATGAGCAGTTCTTC
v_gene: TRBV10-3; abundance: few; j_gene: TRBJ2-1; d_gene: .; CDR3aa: CAISAGVYNEQFF; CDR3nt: TGTGCCATCAGTGCGGGGGTCTACAATGAGCAGTTCTTC
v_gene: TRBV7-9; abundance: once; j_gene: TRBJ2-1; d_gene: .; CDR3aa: CASSSTELGEQFF; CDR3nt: TGTGCCAGCAGCTCGACAGAGCTTGGTGAGCAGTTCTTC
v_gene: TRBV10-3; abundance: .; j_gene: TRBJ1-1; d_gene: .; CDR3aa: CAISQGKNTEAFF; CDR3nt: TGTGCCATCAGTCAGGGAAAGAACACTGAAGCTTTCTTT
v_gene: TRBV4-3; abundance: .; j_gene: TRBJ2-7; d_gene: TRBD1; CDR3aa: CASSQDRGQSYEQYF; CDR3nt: TGCGCCAGCAGCCAAGATCGGGGACAGTCCTACGAGCAGTACTTC
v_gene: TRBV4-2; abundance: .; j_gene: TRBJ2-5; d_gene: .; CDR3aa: CASSPWDTLAGETQYF; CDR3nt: TGTGCCAGCAGCCCATGGGACACTCTAGCAGGAGAGACCCAGTACTTC
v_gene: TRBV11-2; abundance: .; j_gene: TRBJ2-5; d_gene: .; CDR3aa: CASSQPGENQETQYF; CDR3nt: TGTGCCAGCAGCCAGCCCGGGGAAAACCAAGAGACCCAGTACTTC
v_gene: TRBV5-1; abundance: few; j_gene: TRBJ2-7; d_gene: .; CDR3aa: CASSLNGGIFDEQYF; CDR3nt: TGCGCCAGCAGCTTGAATGGAGGGATCTTCGACGAGCAGTACTTC
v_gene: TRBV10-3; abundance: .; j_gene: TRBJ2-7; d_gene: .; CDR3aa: CAISEDYSYEQYF; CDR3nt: TGTGCCATCAGTGAGGACTACTCCTACGAGCAGTACTTC
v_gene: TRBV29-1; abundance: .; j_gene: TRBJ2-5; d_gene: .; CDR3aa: CSVEEVQGGETQYF; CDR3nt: TGCAGCGTTGAAGAGGTCCAGGGTGGGGAGACCCAGTACTTC
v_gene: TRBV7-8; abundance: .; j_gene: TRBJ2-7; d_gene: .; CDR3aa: CASSSLRNRPYEQYF; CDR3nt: TGTGCCAGCAGCTCCCTCCGGAACAGGCCCTACGAGCAGTACTTC
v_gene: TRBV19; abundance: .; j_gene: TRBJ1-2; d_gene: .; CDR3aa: CASSISGEDYGYTF; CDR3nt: TGTGCCAGTAGTATTTCCGGAGAAGACTATGGCTACACCTTC
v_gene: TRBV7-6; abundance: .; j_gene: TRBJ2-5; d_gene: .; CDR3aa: CASSLVVGSVETQYF; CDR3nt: TGTGCCAGCAGCTTAGTAGTTGGCAGTGTGGAGACCCAGTACTTC
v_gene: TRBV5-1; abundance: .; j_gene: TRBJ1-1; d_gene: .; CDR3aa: CASSFGSFSFF; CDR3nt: TGCGCCAGCAGCTTCGGGTCGTTTTCTTTCTTT
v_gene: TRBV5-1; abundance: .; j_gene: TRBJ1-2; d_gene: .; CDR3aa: CASSLGDLSYTF; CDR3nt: TGCGCCAGCAGCTTGGGAGATCTCAGCTACACCTTC
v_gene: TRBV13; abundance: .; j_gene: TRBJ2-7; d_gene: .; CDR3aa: CASSPPSTLREQYF; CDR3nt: TGTGCCAGCAGCCCCCCATCGACACTCCGCGAGCAGTACTTC
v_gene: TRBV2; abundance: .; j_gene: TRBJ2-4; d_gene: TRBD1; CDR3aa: CASSSTGVAKNIQYF; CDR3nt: TGTGCCAGCAGTTCAACAGGGGTAGCCAAAAACATTCAGTACTTC
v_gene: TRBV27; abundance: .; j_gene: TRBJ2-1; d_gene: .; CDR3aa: CASTGRFDEQFF; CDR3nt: TGTGCCAGCACAGGTCGGTTTGATGAGCAGTTCTTC
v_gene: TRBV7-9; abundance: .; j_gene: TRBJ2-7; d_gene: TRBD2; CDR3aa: CASSHRTSGLYEQYF; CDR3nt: TGTGCCAGCAGCCACCGGACTAGCGGACTTTACGAGCAGTACTTC
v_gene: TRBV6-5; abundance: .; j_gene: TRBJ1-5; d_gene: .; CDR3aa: CASSYSSIQPQHF; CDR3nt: TGTGCCAGCAGTTACTCATCTATACAGCCCCAGCATTTT
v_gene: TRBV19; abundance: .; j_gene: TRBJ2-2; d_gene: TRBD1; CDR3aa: CASFFGTANTGELFF; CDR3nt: TGTGCCAGTTTTTTTGGGACAGCGAACACCGGGGAGCTGTTTTTT
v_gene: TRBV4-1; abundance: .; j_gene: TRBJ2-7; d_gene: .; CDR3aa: CASSHPLLAQQYF; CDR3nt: TGCGCCAGCAGCCACCCCCTCCTAGCGCAGCAGTACTTC
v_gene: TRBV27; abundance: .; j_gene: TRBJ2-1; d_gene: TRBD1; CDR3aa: CASRPDRVVNNEQFF; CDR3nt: TGTGCCAGCAGACCGGACAGGGTCGTAAACAATGAGCAGTTCTTC
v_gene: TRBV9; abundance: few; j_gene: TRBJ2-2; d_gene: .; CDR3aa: CASRGEGRRGIGELFF; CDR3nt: TGTGCCAGCAGGGGCGAAGGCCGGAGAGGTATAGGGGAGCTGTTTTTT
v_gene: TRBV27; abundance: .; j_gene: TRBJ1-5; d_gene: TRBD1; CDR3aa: CASSTLGTGGPLSNQPQHF; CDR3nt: TGTGCCAGCAGTACCCTCGGGACAGGCGGCCCTCTTAGCAATCAGCCCCAGCATTTT
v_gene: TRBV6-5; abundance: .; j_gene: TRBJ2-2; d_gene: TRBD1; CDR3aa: CASSYGTGNTGELFF; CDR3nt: TGTGCCAGCAGTTACGGGACAGGGAACACCGGGGAGCTGTTTTTT
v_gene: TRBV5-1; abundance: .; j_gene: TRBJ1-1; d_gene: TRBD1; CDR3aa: CASSFLGQTNTEAFF; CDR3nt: TGCGCCAGCAGCTTTCTGGGACAGACGAACACTGAAGCTTTCTTT
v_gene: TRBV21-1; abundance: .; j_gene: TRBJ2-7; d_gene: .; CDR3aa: CASSSRGEYEQYF; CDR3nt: TGTGCCAGCAGCTCGAGGGGGGAGTACGAGCAGTACTTC
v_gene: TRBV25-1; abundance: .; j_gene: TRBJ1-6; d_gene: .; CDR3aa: CASSATDDLHF; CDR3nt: TGTGCCAGCAGTGCGACGGACGATCTCCACTTT
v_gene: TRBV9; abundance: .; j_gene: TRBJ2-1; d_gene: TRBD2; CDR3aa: CASSVDERGAYNEQFF; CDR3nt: TGTGCCAGCAGCGTAGACGAGCGGGGGGCATACAATGAGCAGTTCTTC
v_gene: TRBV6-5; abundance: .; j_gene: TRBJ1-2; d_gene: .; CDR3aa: CASRPPGRDGYTF; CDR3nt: TGTGCCAGCAGGCCCCCCGGGAGGGACGGCTACACCTTC
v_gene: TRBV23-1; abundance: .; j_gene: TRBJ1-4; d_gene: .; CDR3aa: CASSRRKNEKLFF; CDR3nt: TGCGCCAGCAGTCGTAGGAAAAATGAAAAACTGTTTTTT
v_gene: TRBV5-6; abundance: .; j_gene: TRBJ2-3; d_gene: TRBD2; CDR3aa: CASSLGLAGGFPTDTQYF; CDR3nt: TGTGCCAGCAGCCTCGGACTAGCGGGGGGCTTCCCCACAGATACGCAGTATTTT
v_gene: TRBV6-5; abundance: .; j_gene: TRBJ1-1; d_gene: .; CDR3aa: CASRRGDEAFF; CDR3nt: TGTGCCAGCCGCAGGGGAGATGAAGCTTTCTTT
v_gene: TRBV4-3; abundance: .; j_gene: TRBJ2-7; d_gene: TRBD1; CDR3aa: CASSHGQGSSYEQYF; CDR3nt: TGCGCCAGCAGCCACGGACAGGGCAGCTCCTACGAGCAGTACTTC
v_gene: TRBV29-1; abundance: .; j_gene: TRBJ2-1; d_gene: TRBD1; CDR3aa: CSVDDDRGFDNEQFF; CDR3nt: TGCAGCGTTGACGACGACAGGGGATTCGACAATGAGCAGTTCTTC
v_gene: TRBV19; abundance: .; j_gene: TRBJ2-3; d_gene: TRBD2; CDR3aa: CASSPPTSGSTDTQYF; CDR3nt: TGTGCCAGTAGTCCCCCGACTAGCGGAAGCACAGATACGCAGTATTTT
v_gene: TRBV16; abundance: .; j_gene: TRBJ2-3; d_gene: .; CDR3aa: CASSQPPGTDTQYF; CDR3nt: TGTGCCAGCAGCCAACCACCGGGGACAGATACGCAGTATTTT
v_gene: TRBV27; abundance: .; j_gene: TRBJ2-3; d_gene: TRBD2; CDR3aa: CASSLLLSGGHTDTQYF; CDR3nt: TGTGCCAGCAGTTTATTACTTAGCGGGGGGCATACAGATACGCAGTATTTT
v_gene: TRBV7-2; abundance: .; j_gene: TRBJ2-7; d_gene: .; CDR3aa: CASSLFYSGAGEQYF; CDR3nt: TGTGCCAGCAGCTTATTTTATTCGGGGGCAGGCGAGCAGTACTTC
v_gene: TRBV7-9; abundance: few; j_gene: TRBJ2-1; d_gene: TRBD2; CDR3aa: CASSLSGRYEWEQFF; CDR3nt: TGTGCCAGCAGCTTGAGCGGGAGGTACGAATGGGAGCAGTTCTTC
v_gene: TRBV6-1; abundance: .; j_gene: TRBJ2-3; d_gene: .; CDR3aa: CASSEDELGVLGDTQYF; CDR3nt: TGTGCCAGCAGTGAAGATGAGTTGGGGGTCCTGGGAGATACGCAGTATTTT
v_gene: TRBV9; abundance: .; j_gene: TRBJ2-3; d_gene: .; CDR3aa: CASSSTLVSDTQYF; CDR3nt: TGTGCCAGCAGCTCAACCTTAGTGTCAGATACGCAGTATTTT
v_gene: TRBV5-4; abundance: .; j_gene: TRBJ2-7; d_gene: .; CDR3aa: CASSLDTGFSYEQYF; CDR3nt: TGTGCCAGCAGCTTGGATACGGGGTTCTCCTACGAGCAGTACTTC
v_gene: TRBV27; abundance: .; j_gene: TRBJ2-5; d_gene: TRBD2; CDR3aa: CASSLSLSGSLETQYF; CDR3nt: TGTGCCAGCAGTTTATCCCTCAGCGGGAGCTTAGAGACCCAGTACTTC
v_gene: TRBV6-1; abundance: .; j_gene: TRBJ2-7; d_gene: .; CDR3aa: CASFTAQGSYEQYF; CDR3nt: TGTGCCAGCTTTACAGCTCAGGGGTCCTACGAGCAGTACTTC
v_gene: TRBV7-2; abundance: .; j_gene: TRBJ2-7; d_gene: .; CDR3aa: CASSLGLAGSYEQYF; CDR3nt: TGTGCCAGCAGCTTAGGGCTAGCTGGATCCTACGAGCAGTACTTC
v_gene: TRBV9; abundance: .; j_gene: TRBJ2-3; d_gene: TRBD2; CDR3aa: CASSVGGSTDTQYF; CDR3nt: TGTGCCAGCAGCGTCGGGGGGAGCACAGATACGCAGTATTTT
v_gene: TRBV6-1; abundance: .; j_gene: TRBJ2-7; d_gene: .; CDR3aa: CASRGFLHEQYF; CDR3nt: TGTGCCAGCAGGGGGTTTTTACACGAGCAGTACTTC